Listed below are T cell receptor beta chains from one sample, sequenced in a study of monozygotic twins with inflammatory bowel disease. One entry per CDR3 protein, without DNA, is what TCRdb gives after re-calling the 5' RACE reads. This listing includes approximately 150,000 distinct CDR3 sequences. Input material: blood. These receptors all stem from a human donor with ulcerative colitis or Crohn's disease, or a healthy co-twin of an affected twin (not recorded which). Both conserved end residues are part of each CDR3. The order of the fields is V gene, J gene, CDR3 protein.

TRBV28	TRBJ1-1	CASSPRGRGTEAFF
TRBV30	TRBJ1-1	CAWSTGLGAFF
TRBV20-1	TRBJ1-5	CSASPTGGRQPQHF
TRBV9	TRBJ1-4	CASSAHRGHAEDEKLFF
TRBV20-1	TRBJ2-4	CSAYSGGFTKNIQYF
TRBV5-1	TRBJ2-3	CASSSGLAGYTDTQYF
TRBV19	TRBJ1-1	CASSLSGAGNTEAFF
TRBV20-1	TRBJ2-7	CSARNAGTDSYEQYF
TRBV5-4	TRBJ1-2	CASYKPTGGYGYTF
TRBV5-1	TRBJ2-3	CASSLSRGRTDTQYF
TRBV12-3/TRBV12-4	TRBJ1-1	CASRATGFTEAFF
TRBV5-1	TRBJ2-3	CASSFLLAGLGDTQYF
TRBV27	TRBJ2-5	CASSQGQYQETQYF
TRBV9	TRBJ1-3	CASSVGFSGNTIYF
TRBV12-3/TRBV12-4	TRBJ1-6	CASRGQLYNSPLHF
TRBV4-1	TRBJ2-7	CASSQYAGAPYEQYF
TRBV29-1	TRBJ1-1	CSVEDFANSRPGYTEAFF
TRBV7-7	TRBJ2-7	CASSGDSLQKVYEQYF
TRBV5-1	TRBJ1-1	CASSLGAGMNTEAFF
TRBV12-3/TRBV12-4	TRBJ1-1	CASRSEQGATEAFF
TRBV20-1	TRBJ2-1	CSARRSGASEQFF
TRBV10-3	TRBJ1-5	CAISETGTSSNQPQHF
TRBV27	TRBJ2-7	CASSPTGAGFNEQYF
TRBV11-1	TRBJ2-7	CASSTLPSGLVIPYEQYF
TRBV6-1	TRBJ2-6	CACRERERLSSGANVLTF
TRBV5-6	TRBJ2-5	CASSLLDRGTETQYF
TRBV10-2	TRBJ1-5	CASSETGGNQPQHF
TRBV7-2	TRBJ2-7	CASSPRFTTYEQYF
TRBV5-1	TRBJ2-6	CASSLVRYSGANVLTF
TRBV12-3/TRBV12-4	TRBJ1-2	CASSFRGPGGYTF
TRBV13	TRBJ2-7	CASSLEGEGGTYEQYF
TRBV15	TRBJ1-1	CATSRDRADEAFF
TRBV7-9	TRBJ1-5	CASSLGGTLGQPQHF
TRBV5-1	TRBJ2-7	CASSEQGGSYEQYF
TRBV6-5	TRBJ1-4	CASSYAENEKLFF
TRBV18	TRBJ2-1	CASSPSATSGGYNEQFF
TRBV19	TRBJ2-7	CASSIGLADEQYF
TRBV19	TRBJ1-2	CASSPGQGAANYGYTF
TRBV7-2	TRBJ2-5	CASSLQGGRQETQYF
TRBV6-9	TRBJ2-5	CASSSRLLYSQTQYF
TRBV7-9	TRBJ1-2	CASSQDRFDYGYTF
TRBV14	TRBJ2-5	CASSRTTGYQETQYF
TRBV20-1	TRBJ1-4	CSARDNTISEKLFF